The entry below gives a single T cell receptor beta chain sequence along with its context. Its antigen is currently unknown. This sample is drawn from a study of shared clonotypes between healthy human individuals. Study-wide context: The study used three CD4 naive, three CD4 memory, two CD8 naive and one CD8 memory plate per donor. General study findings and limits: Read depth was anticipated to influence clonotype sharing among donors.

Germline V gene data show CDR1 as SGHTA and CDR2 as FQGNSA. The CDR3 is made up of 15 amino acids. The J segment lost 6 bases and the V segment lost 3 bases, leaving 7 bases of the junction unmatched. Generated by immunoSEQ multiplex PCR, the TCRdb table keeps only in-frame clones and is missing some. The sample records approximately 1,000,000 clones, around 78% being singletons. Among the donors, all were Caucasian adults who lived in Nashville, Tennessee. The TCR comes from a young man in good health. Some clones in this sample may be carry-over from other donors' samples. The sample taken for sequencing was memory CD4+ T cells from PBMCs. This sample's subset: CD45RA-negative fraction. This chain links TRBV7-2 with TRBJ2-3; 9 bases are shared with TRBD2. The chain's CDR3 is CASSFAGGDGDTQYF. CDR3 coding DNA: TGTGCCAGCAGCTTCGCGGGAGGGGATGGCGATACGCAGTATTTT.